The present T cell receptor beta chain was sequenced within a study of early T cells in non-severe SARS-CoV-2 infection. The overall study: Bulk RNA from unsorted whole blood was sequenced; chains were unpaired.

This clonotype was recorded many times. Its antigen is unknown. The study, taken as a whole, reports: Using VDJdb, the matching emphasized anti-spike CD8 responses while missing private and CD4 specificities.

The TCR library protocol was used to attach unique molecular identifiers. These identifiers were attached to individual cDNA molecules. Using its own MiXCR run on the 5' RACE reads, TCRdb lists one record per CDR3 protein. The table has over 50,000 distinct CDR3 sequences, roughly a tenth seen once. V was shortened by 7 bases and J by 3 bases, with 15 bases between the two germline ends. The CDR3 is 14 amino acids. From germline, CDR1 is LNHDA and CDR2 SQIVND (reference sequence). The rearrangement links TRBV19 to TRBJ1-2; D is uncertain. The sequence was collected from an adult who was a healthcare worker with PCR-confirmed SARS-CoV-2 infection or an uninfected control (not recorded which). The sequenced sample consisted of whole blood. CDR3 sequence (DNA): TGTGCCAGTATCGACCCCGACGGATACTATGGCTACACCTTC. Protein product: CASIDPDGYYGYTF.